The 32 T cell receptor beta chains below were found in one sample sequenced in a study of tumor-infiltrating lymphocytes in primary liver carcinoma. From around 0.5 ug total RNA, TCR beta cDNA was generated with a primer in the constant region. Sequencing libraries for TCR beta derived from three nested multiplex PCR rounds that used slightly modified ARM-PCR. Primers for the first two PCR rounds were TRBV1-TRBV30 forward primers and a C-beta reverse primer (approximately 9 cycles per round). Using its own MiXCR run on the multiplex PCR reads, TCRdb lists one record per CDR3 protein. Of 300,000 to 400,000 distinct CDR3 sequences in the sample, less than 75% were seen once. The researchers obtained blood RNA from unsorted whole blood and also extracted germline DNA. The specimen sequenced was peripheral blood. These receptor sequences come from a man between 40 and 49 years old with primary liver carcinoma and hepatitis B virus infection.

Note on this clonotype: The junction departs from germline at one end; a sequencing error may be responsible. V gene TRBV6-2 or TRBV6-3 combines with J gene TRBJ2-3; TRBD2 agrees at 9 bases. The CDR3 spans 15 residues. Germline V CDR1 and CDR2: MNHEY, SVGEGT. In DNA, the CDR3 is TGTGCCAGCAGATACTCTGGACTAGCGAGAGATACGCGGTATTTT. This codes for CASRYSGLARDTRYF.

As regards this clonotype: A junction end diverges from the germline sequence, so it may reflect a read error. The chain has TRBV4-1 and TRBJ2-3, with a weak D call TRBD1 (6 bases). The CDR3 spans 19 residues. Germline assignment: CDR1 MGHRA and CDR2 YSYEKL. CDR3 sequence reads: CVSNQDLQRTVGGTDTQYF. The CDR3 nucleotides read TGCGTCAGCAACCAAGATTTGCAAAGGACAGTGGGAGGCACAGATACGCAGTATTTT.

With respect to this clonotype: A much bigger clone sits one base away, suggesting this may be a read error. The chain combines TRBV12-5 with TRBJ2-3, with TRBD2 as a possible D gene (6 bases). Germline CDR1 and CDR2: LGHNT and FRNRAP. This CDR3 spans 17 amino acids. CDR3 DNA: TGTGCTACTGGTTTGGTCACCTCTAGCGAACGCACAGATACGCAGTATTTT. It translates to CATGLVTSSERTDTQYF.

About this clonotype itself: Compared with germline, one end of the junction differs, possibly owing to a read error. This CDR3 reads CASSKDRLAVREIQYF. CDR3 DNA sequence: TGTGCCAGCAGCAAGGACCGACTAGCGGTAAGAGAGATCCAGTACTTC. The chain uses TRBV11-2 and TRBJ2-5, with TRBD2 identical over 9 bases. The length of the CDR3 is 16 residues. Looked up from germline, CDR1 is SGHAT and CDR2 is FQNNGV.

This clonotype was seen repeatedly, ten times or more. The chain joins TRBV10-3 to TRBJ2-7; tentatively, D is TRBD1 (6 bases). Germline V gene sequence: CDR1 ENHRY, CDR2 SYGVKD. This CDR3 region has 13 residues. Trimming took off 5 bases at V and 2 bases at J, with 10 bases between the two ends. The CDR3: CAISSDRTYEQYF. Written as DNA, the CDR3 is TGTGCCATCAGTAGTGACAGGACCTACGAGCAGTACTTC.

The count of this clonotype is one. An end of the junction differs from the germline gene, which may be a read error. The chain joins TRBV28 to TRBJ2-3; the match to TRBD1 covers 8 bases. The V gene's germline CDR1 is MDHEN and CDR2 SYDVKM. The CDR3 extends over 16 amino acids. As DNA, the CDR3 is TGTCCCAGCAGTTTACCCCAGGGGGCGTCAACAGATACGCAGTATTTT. Protein: CPSSLPQGASTDTQYF.

Worth noting for this clonotype: At one end the junction does not follow the germline gene, possibly because of a read error. The chain is built from TRBV6-5 and TRBJ2-6; perhaps TRBD1 as D (5 bases). There are 14 residues in the CDR3. Germline lookup yields CDR1 MNHEY and CDR2 SVGAGI. The CDR3 region is CASMGLPGANVLAF. The CDR3 DNA follows: TGTGCCAGCATGGGTCTCCCTGGGGCCAACGTCCTGGCTTTC.

This clonotype was picked up one time. The chain uses TRBV30 and TRBJ2-7; D not certain. CDR3 length: 12 residues. Germline lookup yields CDR1 GTSNPN and CDR2 SVGIG (reference sequence). V was cut by 5 bases and J by 5 bases, with 13 bases left in between. The chain's CDR3 is CAWDMELHEQYF. In nucleotides, the CDR3 is TGTGCCTGGGACATGGAATTGCACGAGCAGTACTTC.

The chain links TRBV6-1 to TRBJ1-5, with a tentative D call TRBD1 (5 bases). Germline values: CDR1 MNHNS, CDR2 SASEGT. V dropped 5 bases and J dropped 6 bases, with 17 bases sitting between them. CDR3 size: 15 residues. CDR3 coding DNA: TGTGCCAGCAGTATCCTGGGGGGTACCAGTCAGCCCCAGCATTTT. Its protein is CASSILGGTSQPQHF.

About this clonotype itself: Given a much more abundant clone one base away, this may be a read error. The chain joins TRBV6-1 to TRBJ2-2; D not certain. The CDR3 loop spans 14 amino acids. Trimming took off 1 base at V and 1 base at J, with 4 bases between the two ends. Germline V gene data show CDR1 as MNHNS and CDR2 as SASEGT. CDR3: CASSEVMNTGELFF. CDR3 coding DNA: TGTGCCAGCAGTGAAGTTATGAACACCGGGGAGCTGTTTTTT.

The chain carries TRBV29-1 and TRBJ2-7; D unresolved. Germline V gene sequence: CDR1 SQVTM, CDR2 ANQGSEA. The CDR3 extends over 11 amino acids. CDR3 nucleotide sequence: TGCAGTGTTCTGGCCGAGTACGAGCAGTACTTC. This sequence encodes CSVLAEYEQYF.

The chain carries TRBV6-2 or TRBV6-3 and TRBJ2-1; TRBD2 matches at 10 bases. V dropped 4 bases and J dropped 6; count of bases not matched to a gene: 9. CDR1 is MNHEY and CDR2 is SVGEGT in the germline V gene. The CDR3 totals 16 residues. The CDR3 DNA sequence: TGTGCCAGCAGTTGGGGCCGAGTAGCGGGAGGCAATGAGCAGTTCTTC. Translated: CASSWGRVAGGNEQFF.

This clonotype has a handful of counts. This rearrangement joins TRBV11-2 to TRBJ2-1; TRBD1 matches at 9 bases. Trimming cost V 5 bases and J 9 bases; bases outside gene matches: 8. The CDR3 is made up of 14 amino acids. Germline CDR1 reads SGHAT; CDR2 reads FQNNGV. The CDR3 reads CASSPGTGHGEQFF. CDR3 in DNA: TGTGCCAGCAGCCCCGGGACAGGGCATGGTGAGCAGTTCTTC.

Details on this clonotype: With a much larger clone just one base away, this may be a read error. The rearrangement joins TRBV10-3 to TRBJ2-7; 8 bases match TRBD2. Germline loops: CDR1 ENHRY, CDR2 SYGVKD. V gave up 6 bases and J gave up 7 bases; unmatched junction bases: 8. The CDR3 totals 13 residues. The CDR3 coding sequence is TGTGCCATCAGGGGGGTGACTAGCGATGAGCAGTACTTC. It codes for CAIRGVTSDEQYF.

There are a few counts of this clonotype. V is TRBV5-1 and J is TRBJ2-7; D uncertain. The CDR3 totals 13 residues. V dropped 5 bases and J dropped 1 base, with 10 bases sitting between them. Germline assignment: CDR1 SGHRS and CDR2 YFSETQ. The CDR3 spells CASRVVTSYEQYF. CDR3 DNA: TGCGCCAGCAGGGTAGTAACGTCCTACGAGCAGTACTTC.

To note about this clonotype: One end of the junction is discordant with germline, which a read error may explain. The V gene is TRBV10-3, the J gene TRBJ1-1, with 8 nucleotides matching TRBD1. Germline V lookup: CDR1 ENHRY, CDR2 SYGVKD. The CDR3 extends over 16 amino acids. The CDR3: CAFSESRDRRFTEAFF. DNA for the CDR3: TGTGCCTTCAGTGAGTCCCGGGACAGGAGATTCACTGAAGCTTTCTTT.

This clonotype has ten or more counts. The V call is TRBV29-1, the J call TRBJ2-1; TRBD2 matches at 9 bases. Trimming took 0 bases from V and 9 from J; bases not matched to a gene: 12. Germline CDR1 is SQVTM and CDR2 is ANQGSEA. This CDR3 region has 16 residues. DNA of the CDR3: TGCAGCGTTGAAGATCCTTGGCGGGAGGGCCCGGGTGAGCAGTTCTTC. This encodes CSVEDPWREGPGEQFF.

This sequence joins TRBV28 and TRBJ1-1, with D tentatively TRBD1 (5 bases). V was trimmed by 8 bases and J by 2 bases, leaving 9 bases between them. The CDR3 has 12 amino acids. Germline CDR1 reads MDHEN; CDR2 reads SYDVKM. CDR3 in DNA: TGTGCCAGCGGGGGTGGAAACACTGAAGCTTTCTTT. Translated, it gives CASGGGNTEAFF. Looking up the rest from reference TRBV28 and TRBJ1-1 gives the full variable domain: DVKVTQSSRYLVKRTGEKVFLECVQDMDHENMFWYRQDPGLGLRLIYFSYDVKMKEKGDIPEGYSVSREKKERFSLILESASTNQTSMYLCASGGGNTEAFFGQGTRLTVV.

Remarks on this clonotype: It may be a read error: a sequence one base away is much more abundant. In nucleotides, the CDR3 is TGCGCCAGCAATGGGGGAGTCACTTACAATGAGCAGTTCTTC. The encoded protein is CASNGGVTYNEQFF. This chain links TRBV10-2 with TRBJ2-1; D possibly matches TRBD1 or TRBD2 (5 bases each). Looked up from germline, CDR1 is WSHSY and CDR2 is SAAADI. Trimming removed 7 bases at V and 4 bases at J, with 14 bases between. This CDR3 has 14 residues.

Remarks on this clonotype: Relative to the germline gene, one junction end is altered; a read error may explain this. The chain carries TRBV11-2 and TRBJ2-2, with D possibly called TRBD1 or TRBD2 (5 bases each). This CDR3 has 17 amino acids. The germline V gene has CDR1 SGHAT and CDR2 FQNNGV. The CDR3 loop is CASSLVRVPQDTGDLFF. The CDR3 DNA reads as TGTGCTAGCAGCCTAGTGCGGGTCCCTCAGGACACCGGGGATCTGTTTTTT.

This rearrangement joins TRBV6-2 or TRBV6-3 to TRBJ2-3; TRBD1 is a possible D gene (6 bases). In germline, CDR1 is MNHEY, CDR2 SVGEGT. The CDR3 is 13 residues long. Trimming took off 7 bases at V and 13 bases at J, with 21 bases between the two ends. The CDR3 reads CASMDRPTDMKYF. CDR3 DNA: TGTGCCAGCATGGACAGACCCACAGATATGAAGTATTTT.

On this clonotype itself: The missing conserved phenylalanine or tryptophan at the end of this CDR3 makes a read error likely. CDR3 DNA sequence: TGTGCCAGCAGCCTGGACATCAACTATGGTTACACCCTC. Its translation: CASSLDINYGYTL. This chain joins TRBV11-1 and TRBJ1-2, with D possibly being TRBD1 (5 bases). The CDR3 is 13 amino acids. Germline V lookup: CDR1 SGHAT, CDR2 FQDESV (reference sequence).

V and J are TRBV11-2 and TRBJ2-2, with D perhaps matching TRBD1 (5 bases). CDR1 and CDR2 from the germline V gene are SGHAT and FQNNGV. V shed 1 base and J shed 4 bases, with 16 bases lying between them. CDR3 size: 17 residues. The DNA for the CDR3 is TGTGCCAGCAGCTTAGTTGGAGACAGAAAGAGCACCGGGGAGCTGTTTTTT. Residues: CASSLVGDRKSTGELFF.

The V and J genes are TRBV6-1 and TRBJ1-5; D not resolved. V was trimmed by 5 bases and J by 3 bases, leaving 11 bases between them. The germline V gene has CDR1 MNHNS and CDR2 SASEGT. The CDR3 contains 14 residues. The CDR3 DNA follows: TGTGCCAGCAGTTCACGGAGCCCCAATCAGCCCCAGCATTTT. Translation: CASSSRSPNQPQHF.

This clonotype appeared many times. The rearrangement joins TRBV6-1 to TRBJ2-1, with 8 nucleotides matching TRBD2. Trimming at V came to 2 bases and at J to 1 base, leaving 7 bases not matched to a gene. The CDR3 loop spans 17 amino acids. Germline values: CDR1 MNHNS, CDR2 SASEGT. The CDR3 DNA sequence: TGTGCCAGCAGTGAACGGTTCGCGGGAGGTTCCTACAATGAGCAGTTCTTC. Protein product: CASSERFAGGSYNEQFF.

This clonotype was seen only a few times. The V call is TRBV11-2, the J call TRBJ2-1, with 7 nucleotides matching TRBD2. This CDR3 has 17 amino acids. J was trimmed by 2 bases and V by 8 bases; bases with no gene match: 15. Germline V gene sequence: CDR1 SGHAT, CDR2 FQNNGV. CDR3 in amino acids: CASGQDALASPYNEQFF. In nucleotides, the CDR3 is TGTGCCAGCGGCCAAGATGCACTAGCGTCCCCCTACAATGAGCAGTTCTTC.

In regard to this clonotype: Just one base apart from a much larger clone, this may be a read error. The chain recombines TRBV6-5 with TRBJ2-7; D remains unclear. CDR1 MNHEY and CDR2 SVGAGI come from the germline V gene. The CDR3 loop spans 14 amino acids. Trimming removed 4 bases from V and 3 bases from J, with 13 bases in between. The CDR3 loop reads CASSSGQAIYEQYF. The CDR3 DNA reads as TGTGCCAGCAGTTCTGGCCAGGCAATCTACGAGCAGTACTTC.

Of note for this clonotype: Compared with germline, one end of the junction differs, possibly owing to a read error. The V call is TRBV11-3, the J call TRBJ2-1, with D uncertain. The CDR3 is 17 amino acids. The V gene's germline CDR1 is SGHNT and CDR2 YENEEA. CDR3 bases: TGCGCCAGCAGCTTGGGCCTTACTGGCGCCTCCTACAATGGGCAGTTCTTC. Protein product: CASSLGLTGASYNGQFF.

J is TRBJ1-3 and V is TRBV5-1; perhaps TRBD1 as D (6 bases). The CDR3 sequence is 14 residues long. V was cut by 4 bases and J by 0 bases, with 8 bases left in between. CDR1 and CDR2 from the germline V gene are SGHRS and YFSETQ. This CDR3 reads CASSQTGSGNTIYF. The CDR3 DNA is TGCGCCAGCAGCCAGACAGGCTCTGGAAACACCATATATTTT.

This clonotype was recorded many times. The chain has TRBV6-5 and TRBJ2-3; TRBD1 agrees at 8 bases. CDR3 length equals 14 residues. The junction had 4 bases not matched to a gene; V was cut back by 2 bases and J by 6 bases. CDR1 and CDR2 from the germline V gene are MNHEY and SVGAGI. The CDR3 DNA sequence: TGTGCCAGCAGTTACAACAGGGGGTCCGATACGCAGTATTTT. This sequence encodes CASSYNRGSDTQYF.

Comment on this clonotype: Mismatch with germline at one junction end may stem from a read error. The chain combines TRBV6-5 with TRBJ2-7, with D unresolved. The CDR3 has 14 amino acids. In germline, CDR1 is MNHEY, CDR2 SVGAGI. CDR3 coding DNA: TGTGCCAGCAGTTACGGGTCGGTAGGATACGATCAGTACTTC. Encoded protein: CASSYGSVGYDQYF.

The V call is TRBV11-2, the J call TRBJ2-5; D is perhaps TRBD2 (5 bases). This CDR3 comprises 19 residues. Germline V gene lookup returns CDR1 SGHAT and CDR2 FQNNGV. V was shortened by 1 base and J by 3 bases, with 24 bases between the two germline ends. CDR3 residues: CASSLARLALREKKETQYF. The CDR3 bases are TGTGCCAGCAGCTTAGCGAGGCTAGCCCTGAGAGAAAAAAAAGAGACCCAGTACTTC.